This TCR beta chain derives from a study of CXCR3-negative and CXCR3-positive naive CD8 T cells. Turning to the study itself: Sequencing gave about 135 million TRB reads overall, about 1.5 +/- 0.3 million per library. Regarding the study as a whole: Hydrophobicity was higher for TRB CDR3s found in CXCR3-positive naive cells than in CXCR3-negative naive cells. Diversity was high in both naive subsets and much lower in memory cells.

A CD45RO-CCR7+CD27+CD95- phenotype identified naive CD8+ T cells. Libraries were UMI-labeled 5' RACE TRB cDNA. TCRdb reanalyzed the 5' RACE reads, giving one entry per CDR3 protein sequence and no DNA. The specimen's table records some 85,000 distinct CDR3 sequences. A note on this clonotype: Its antigen remains unidentified.

Sequenced sample: naive CXCR3+ CD8+ T cells from blood. Subset defined: CD45RO-CCR7+CD27+CD95- naive CD8+ T cells expressing CXCR3 (TNR3+). The clonotype comes from a human donor in good health. Some clones in this sample may be carry-over from other donors' samples.

CDR3 amino acids: CASSQKDRPNTEAFF. V gene TRBV14 combines with J gene TRBJ1-1; no DNA is available, so the TRBD1 call from TCRdb remains unchecked. The CDR3 extends over 15 amino acids. In germline, CDR1 is SGHDN, CDR2 FVKESK.